The 9 T cell receptor beta chains reported below all come from one sample, sequenced in a study of T cells in Graves' hyperthyroidism and ophthalmopathy. Amplified regions were TCR beta CDR3 sequences from RNA transcripts. Researchers ran a first-round RT-PCR on the TCR CDR3 using the HTBI primer set. TCRdb fed the multiplex PCR reads into MiXCR, producing one record per CDR3 protein. The data contain a few hundred thousand distinct CDR3 sequences, just over 14% of them singletons. The specimen sequenced was blood. These TCRs come from a woman in her thirties or forties with Graves' hyperthyroidism that later progressed to Graves' ophthalmopathy.

This clonotype has a count of ten or more. The chain couples TRBV20-1 to TRBJ2-7; D not resolved. The CDR3 extends over 15 amino acids. CDR1 and CDR2 (germline): DFQATT, SNEGSKA (reference sequence). Trimming cost V 5 bases and J 0 bases, with 17 bases left between them. The chain's CDR3 is CSALITGPSSYEQYF. DNA for the CDR3: TGCAGTGCTTTAATAACCGGGCCTAGCTCCTACGAGCAGTACTTC.

Notes on this clonotype: No conserved phenylalanine or tryptophan ends this CDR3, so it is likely a read error. The chain has TRBV29-1 and TRBJ2-6, with D perhaps matching TRBD2 (5 bases). Trimming stripped 6 bases from V and 1 base from J, with 10 bases between. CDR3 size: 14 residues. CDR1 and CDR2 (germline): SQVTM, ANQGSEA. CDR3 in DNA: TGCAGCGTCGAGCCGGGGTCTGGGGCCAACGTCCTGACTTCC. As protein: CSVEPGSGANVLTS.

The V gene is TRBV20-1, the J gene TRBJ2-2; TRBD2 might be the D (6 bases). CDR3 length: 11 residues. V dropped 8 bases and J dropped 6 bases, with 10 bases sitting between them. The germline CDR1 and CDR2 sequences are DFQATT and SNEGSKA (reference sequence). DNA of the CDR3: TGCAGTACCGGGAGCTCCGGGGAGCTGTTTTTT. Translated: CSTGSSGELFF.

In this sample, this clonotype turned up many times. The chain uses TRBV2 and TRBJ2-1; TRBD1 matches 8 bases. This CDR3 has 14 amino acids. Germline loops: CDR1 SNHLY, CDR2 FYNNEI. The trim removed 6 bases at V and 8 bases at J, leaving 9 bases unmatched. CDR3 DNA: TGTGCCAGCAGGGAGACAGGGGCTGGCGATGAGCAGTTCTTC. Translating gives CASRETGAGDEQFF. The entire variable domain, with the rest obtained from reference TRBV2 and TRBJ2-1, is as follows: EPEVTQTPSHQVTQMGQEVILRCVPISNHLYFYWYRQILGQKVEFLVSFYNNEISEKSEIFDDQFSVERPDGSNFTLKIRSTKLEDSAMYFCASRETGAGDEQFFGPGTRLTVL.

V is TRBV19 and J is TRBJ2-1; D is uncertain. CDR1 is LNHDA, CDR2 SQIVND, per germline (reference sequence). There are 14 residues in the CDR3. V lost 4 bases to trimming and J lost 6 bases, with 13 bases between them. CDR3 DNA sequence: TGTGCCAGTAGTAAGGCGAGGTCCAGCAATGAGCAGTTCTTC. Translated: CASSKARSSNEQFF. Variable domain in full (rest from reference TRBV19 and TRBJ2-1): DGGITQSPKYLFRKEGQNVTLSCEQNLNHDAMYWYRQDPGQGLRLIYYSQIVNDFQKGDIAEGYSVSREKKESFPLTVTSAQKNPTAFYLCASSKARSSNEQFFGPGTRLTVL.

This clonotype appeared a few times. V gene TRBV29-1 combines with J gene TRBJ2-1, with 15 bases matching TRBD2. The CDR3 length is 14 residues. Germline V CDR1 and CDR2: SQVTM, ANQGSEA. After removal of 6 bases from V and 8 bases from J, the junction contained 5 bases not matched to a gene. The chain's CDR3 is CSVVGLAGGYEQFF. The CDR3 DNA follows: TGCAGCGTCGTGGGACTAGCGGGAGGATATGAGCAGTTCTTC.

This clonotype was seen many times. Written as DNA, the CDR3 is TGTGCCAGCACCATCGATCGGTCGGGCAATCAGCCCCAGCATTTT. Translated: CASTIDRSGNQPQHF. The rearrangement links TRBV2 to TRBJ1-5; D ambiguous. This CDR3 has 15 amino acids. Germline V gene data show CDR1 as SNHLY and CDR2 as FYNNEI. V lost 7 bases and J lost 2, with 15 bases in between. Full variable domain (rest looked up from reference TRBV2 and TRBJ1-5): EPEVTQTPSHQVTQMGQEVILRCVPISNHLYFYWYRQILGQKVEFLVSFYNNEISEKSEIFDDQFSVERPDGSNFTLKIRSTKLEDSAMYFCASTIDRSGNQPQHFGDGTRLSIL.

In its sample, this clonotype was seen a few times. V gene TRBV20-1 combines with J gene TRBJ2-7, with 10 bases identical to TRBD2. After removal of 1 base from V and 4 bases from J, the junction contained 10 bases not matched to a gene. The germline V gene encodes CDR1 DFQATT and CDR2 SNEGSKA (reference sequence). The CDR3 spans 16 residues. The CDR3 DNA reads TGCAGTGCTAGAGCTATGACTAGCGGGTGGAGTTACGAGCAGTACTTC. The encoded protein is CSARAMTSGWSYEQYF.

The sample holds many counts of this clonotype. The rearrangement uses TRBV10-3 and TRBJ2-5; maybe TRBD1 (5 bases). Germline CDR1 ENHRY, CDR2 SYGVKD. The CDR3 contains 15 residues. With 2 bases removed from V and 6 bases from J, the gap between germline ends came to 16 bases. The CDR3 reads CAISELWQGWQTQYF. CDR3 nucleotides: TGTGCCATCAGTGAGCTTTGGCAGGGATGGCAGACCCAGTACTTC.